The T cell receptor (beta chain) under discussion was sequenced for a study of T cell responses to AZD1222 COVID-19 vaccine. Study as a whole: The study pooled second doses at about 4 or about 12 weeks. General study findings and limits: Donors were chiefly white British, with a greater number of females, and clonal diversity was perhaps underestimated.

Germline V CDR1 and CDR2: SEHNR, FQNEAQ (reference sequence). The CDR3 length is 14 residues. The trim removed 3 bases at V and 2 bases at J, leaving 3 bases unmatched. Assay used: immunoSEQ multiplex PCR; TCRdb lists only in-frame clones, some missing. The sample yields 120,000 or so clones, around 87% seen once. As concerns this clone: Its antigen is as yet unknown.

This sequence originates from an adult in good health. Sequencing was performed on peripheral blood, taken on day 0 of AZD1222 vaccination. The gene calls are TRBV7-9 and TRBJ1-1; 7 bases map to TRBD1. CDR3 sequence: CASSLGQLNTEAFF. The CDR3 region has the DNA TGTGCCAGCAGCTTGGGACAGCTTAACACTGAAGCTTTCTTT.